The 27 T cell receptor beta chains reported below all come from one sample, sequenced in a study of T cells in Graves' hyperthyroidism and ophthalmopathy. Amplification targeted TCR beta CDR3 regions from RNA transcripts. A first-round RT-PCR of the TCR CDR3 used the HTBI primer set. Each CDR3 protein is one row after TCRdb ran MiXCR on the multiplex PCR reads. The data contain around 700,000 distinct CDR3 sequences, over 15% of them singletons. The specimen was blood. The receptor set was obtained from a woman in her 50s with Graves' hyperthyroidism that later progressed to Graves' ophthalmopathy.

The V and J genes are TRBV5-1 and TRBJ1-4; D possibly corresponds to TRBD1 (5 bases). CDR3 length: 15 amino acids. Germline V gives CDR1 SGHRS, CDR2 YFSETQ. Trimming shortened V by 4 bases and J by 11 bases, and 21 bases separated the two germline ends. The chain's CDR3 is CASSPETGARWKLFF. The CDR3 DNA is TGCGCCAGCAGCCCGGAGACCGGGGCGCGGTGGAAACTGTTTTTT.

This clonotype was counted a few times. The rearrangement links TRBV19 to TRBJ2-1; TRBD1 is a possible D gene (6 bases). The germline V gene has CDR1 LNHDA and CDR2 SQIVND (reference sequence). V lost 5 bases, J lost 7 bases, and 15 bases lay in between. CDR3 length equals 14 residues. In DNA, the CDR3 is TGTGCCAGTAGTCCTGACGGCAGGGGAAATGAGCAGTTCTTC. It yields the protein CASSPDGRGNEQFF.

This clonotype was counted at least ten times. CDR3 amino acids: CASLRGKNTEAFF. CDR3 DNA sequence: TGTGCCAGCCTGCGGGGGAAGAACACTGAAGCTTTCTTT. The J gene is TRBJ1-1, the V gene TRBV7-9, with TRBD1 as a possible D gene (5 bases). Looked up from germline, CDR1 is SEHNR and CDR2 is FQNEAQ (reference sequence). The germline V and J ends were trimmed by 8 bases and 1 base, with 11 bases remaining between them. The CDR3 covers 13 residues.

The count of this clonotype is one. Possible read error: a much larger clone is one base away. Without the conserved terminal phenylalanine or tryptophan, this CDR3 likely stems from a read error. This sequence joins TRBV5-1 and TRBJ2-7; 8 nucleotides match TRBD1. The junction had 9 bases not matched to a gene; V was cut back by 4 bases and J by 3 bases. Germline V gene lookup returns CDR1 SGHRS and CDR2 YFSETQ. The CDR3 length is 15 residues. The CDR3 coding sequence is TGCGCCAGCAGCCCGCAGACAGGGGTTGACTACGAGCAGTACTCC. It encodes CASSPQTGVDYEQYS.

V is TRBV24-1 and J is TRBJ2-1; 11 bases line up with TRBD1. Per germline, CDR1 KGHDR and CDR2 SFDVKD. V shed 1 base and J 7 bases; nucleotides not matched to a gene: 2. This CDR3 is 15 amino acids long. Here the CDR3 reads CATSDLRDRGNEQFF. The CDR3 region has the DNA TGTGCCACCAGTGATTTAAGGGACAGGGGGAATGAGCAGTTCTTC.

This clonotype occurred a few times. The rearrangement joins TRBV9 to TRBJ1-2; D may be TRBD1 (5 bases). V was pared by 0 bases and J by 6 bases, with 21 bases between. Germline CDR1 is SGDLS and CDR2 is YYNGEE. This CDR3 has 17 amino acids. CDR3 sequence (DNA): TGTGCCAGCAGCGTAGCTCTGGCCGATTTGGGGCTAGATGGCTACACCTTC. Its translation is CASSVALADLGLDGYTF.

This clonotype was observed many times. The chain links TRBV20-1 to TRBJ2-7; the match to TRBD1 covers 12 bases. V was pared by 4 bases and J by 0 bases, with 4 bases of the junction left unmatched. This CDR3 is 15 amino acids long. Germline lookup yields CDR1 DFQATT and CDR2 SNEGSKA (reference sequence). CDR3 sequence (DNA): TGCAGTGCTAATCCGGGACAGGGGGCCTCCTACGAGCAGTACTTC. It specifies CSANPGQGASYEQYF.

V usage is TRBV11-3 and J usage is TRBJ2-2; 7 bases line up with TRBD1. V shed 5 bases, J shed 0 bases, and the junction held 6 bases outside the gene matches. The V gene's germline CDR1 is SGHNT and CDR2 YENEEA. This CDR3 has 16 amino acids. CDR3 nucleotide sequence: TGTGCCAGCAGCCTCGGACAGGTCGCGAACACCGGGGAGCTGTTTTTT. It encodes CASSLGQVANTGELFF.

This clonotype has only a few counts. V gene TRBV4-1 combines with J gene TRBJ1-1; no definite D call. This CDR3 has 15 residues. Per the germline V gene, CDR1 is MGHRA and CDR2 is YSYEKL. Trimming left V 0 bases short and J 3 bases short, with 11 bases between. The CDR3, as DNA: TGCGCCAGCAGCCAAGAGTCCAACGGGGACACTGAAGCTTTCTTT. The encoded protein is CASSQESNGDTEAFF.

This chain uses TRBV7-8 with TRBJ1-2, with TRBD1 matching 8 bases. Germline assignment: CDR1 SGHVS and CDR2 FQNEAQ. V trimming: 6 bases; J trimming: 11 bases; junction bases outside the gene matches: 11. The CDR3 length is 13 residues. CDR3 residues: CASSVDRALWYTF. CDR3 coding DNA: TGTGCCAGCAGTGTGGACAGGGCCCTTTGGTACACCTTC.

This clonotype was seen a handful of times. This chain joins TRBV20-1 and TRBJ2-5; 8 nucleotides match TRBD2. After removal of 0 bases from V and 1 base from J, the junction contained 4 bases not matched to a gene. CDR3 size: 15 residues. The germline V gene has CDR1 DFQATT and CDR2 SNEGSKA (reference sequence). CDR3 in amino acids: CSARDLLAAQETQYF. The CDR3 coding sequence is TGCAGTGCTAGAGATTTACTAGCGGCCCAAGAGACCCAGTACTTC.

In its sample, this clonotype was seen a few times. This chain connects TRBV27 to TRBJ1-4; no clear D gene. Trimming left V 4 bases short and J 8 bases short, with 14 bases between. This CDR3 is built from 14 residues. CDR1 MNHEY and CDR2 SMNVEV come from the germline V gene (reference sequence). CDR3 loop: CASSWYNRREKLFF. DNA of the CDR3: TGTGCCAGCAGTTGGTACAACCGGAGGGAAAAACTGTTTTTT.

This clonotype has ten or more counts. The chain joins TRBV12-5 to TRBJ2-5, with TRBD2 matching over 12 bases. Losses at the gene ends were 8 bases for V and 5 bases for J; bases not matched to a gene: 9. The CDR3 spans 15 residues. Germline loops: CDR1 LGHNT, CDR2 FRNRAP. CDR3 residues: CASPRLAGGFETQYF. The DNA of the CDR3 is TGTGCTAGTCCTAGGCTAGCGGGGGGGTTTGAGACCCAGTACTTC.

This clonotype was recorded many times. J is TRBJ1-1 and V is TRBV20-1; D is unresolved. The germline gives CDR1 DFQATT, CDR2 SNEGSKA (reference sequence). V was trimmed by 2 bases and J by 0 bases, leaving 10 bases between them. The CDR3 length is 14 residues. The CDR3, as DNA: TGCAGTGCTAGATATGGGCAGGTGAACACTGAAGCTTTCTTT. Residues: CSARYGQVNTEAFF.

This clonotype was recorded at least ten times. The chain employs TRBV27 and TRBJ1-1; possible D gene TRBD1, 6 bases. The CDR3 contains 15 residues. Trimming removed 6 bases from V and 3 bases from J, with 17 bases in between. The germline V gene encodes CDR1 MNHEY and CDR2 SMNVEV (reference sequence). In nucleotides, the CDR3 is TGTGCCAGCAGAACCCTTACAGGGTTGCACACTGAAGCTTTCTTT. This gives the protein CASRTLTGLHTEAFF.

This rearrangement joins TRBV4-1 to TRBJ1-1; D not resolved. The germline V gene encodes CDR1 MGHRA and CDR2 YSYEKL. V lost 3 bases and J 6 bases, leaving 5 bases between the germline ends. CDR3 length: 11 amino acids. Written as DNA, the CDR3 is TGCGCCAGCAGCCAGACCTCTGAAGCTTTCTTT. It codes for CASSQTSEAFF.

Note on this clonotype: The junction departs from germline at one end; a sequencing error may be responsible. The CDR3 region has the DNA TGTGCCACGACAGGGGAGACTGCAGATACGCAGTATTTT. Encoded protein: CATTGETADTQYF. The genes are TRBV5-1 and TRBJ2-3; 8 nucleotides match TRBD1. This CDR3 region has 13 residues. In germline, CDR1 is SGHRS, CDR2 YFSETQ.

This clonotype was seen a single time. The genes are TRBV9 and TRBJ2-1; D perhaps matches TRBD1 (6 bases). With 4 bases removed from V and 8 bases from J, the gap between germline ends came to 19 bases. The CDR3 length is 15 residues. CDR1 is SGDLS and CDR2 is YYNGEE in the germline V gene. The CDR3 spells CASSPLDRLMDEQFF. The CDR3 DNA follows: TGTGCCAGCAGCCCATTAGACAGGCTGATGGATGAGCAGTTCTTC. The full variable domain, completed using reference TRBV9 and TRBJ2-1, is DSGVTQTPKHLITATGQRVTLRCSPRSGDLSVYWYQQSLDQGLQFLIQYYNGEERAKGNILERFSAQQFPDLHSELNLSSLELGDSALYFCASSPLDRLMDEQFFGPGTRLTVL.

DNA for the CDR3: TGTGCCAGCAGTTTAGCGGGAGTGAACTACGAGCAGTACTTC. It is translated as CASSLAGVNYEQYF. The chain links TRBV27 to TRBJ2-7; 7 bases fit TRBD2. V lost 2 bases and J lost 3; bases outside the gene matches: 4. Germline loops: CDR1 MNHEY, CDR2 SMNVEV (reference sequence). The CDR3 sequence is 14 residues long.

This clonotype has more than one count but fewer than ten. V usage is TRBV24-1 and J usage is TRBJ1-5, with 8 bases fitting TRBD1. This CDR3 is 13 amino acids long. Germline CDR1 and CDR2: KGHDR and SFDVKD. The trim removed 11 bases at V and 6 bases at J, leaving 8 bases unmatched. The CDR3 bases are TGTGCCATCCAGGACAGGGAAGGTCAGCCCCAGCATTTT. As protein: CAIQDREGQPQHF.

This clonotype occurred many times. This chain uses TRBV7-9 with TRBJ2-4; D is undetermined. CDR3 length: 15 amino acids. The V gene's germline CDR1 is SEHNR and CDR2 FQNEAQ (reference sequence). V shed 3 bases and J shed 0 bases, with 9 bases lying between them. The CDR3 nucleotides read TGTGCCAGCAGCTTTCGGGTGGAAGCCAAAAACATTCAGTACTTC. The encoded protein is CASSFRVEAKNIQYF. Full variable domain (rest looked up from reference TRBV7-9 and TRBJ2-4): DTGVSQNPRHKITKRGQNVTFRCDPISEHNRLYWYRQTLGQGPEFLTYFQNEAQLEKSRLLSDRFSAERPKGSFSTLEIQRTEQGDSAMYLCASSFRVEAKNIQYFGAGTRLSVL.

This clonotype has a count of ten or more. The chain carries TRBV12-3 or TRBV12-4 and TRBJ1-2; a weak D match, TRBD1 (6 bases). V was cut by 7 bases and J by 3 bases, with 12 bases left in between. CDR3 length: 13 amino acids. CDR3 DNA: TGTGCCAGCACGGAGGGGGACTACTATGGCTACACCTTC. This sequence encodes CASTEGDYYGYTF.

This chain uses TRBV3-1 with TRBJ2-5; TRBD2 aligns across 11 bases. V lost 0 bases and J lost 5; bases outside the gene matches: 8. The germline gives CDR1 LGHDT, CDR2 YNNKEL (reference sequence). The CDR3 contains 17 residues. The DNA for the CDR3 is TGTGCCAGCAGCCAAGATATTAGGGCTAGCGGGGGGGAGACCCAGTACTTC. As protein: CASSQDIRASGGETQYF.

The chain couples TRBV11-3 to TRBJ2-1; 7 nucleotides agree with TRBD2. Germline V lookup: CDR1 SGHNT, CDR2 YENEEA. The CDR3 has 15 amino acids. V trimming: 4 bases; J trimming: 3 bases; junction bases outside the gene matches: 6. The DNA for the CDR3 is TGTGCCAGCAGCTCTAGCGGCGAAATCTACAATGAGCAGTTCTTC. Translating it yields CASSSSGEIYNEQFF.

The chain employs TRBV5-5 and TRBJ1-2, with TRBD1 matching over 9 bases. The length of the CDR3 is 16 residues. Per germline, CDR1 SGHKS and CDR2 YYEKEE (reference sequence). V was pared by 5 bases and J by 0 bases, with 8 bases of the junction left unmatched. CDR3 residues: CASSSGTGRANYGYTF. In nucleotides, the CDR3 is TGTGCCAGCAGTTCCGGGACAGGGCGAGCTAACTATGGCTACACCTTC. Variable domain in full (rest from reference TRBV5-5 and TRBJ1-2): DAGVTQSPTHLIKTRGQQVTLRCSPISGHKSVSWYQQVLGQGPQFIFQYYEKEERGRGNFPDRFSARQFPNYSSELNVNALLLGDSALYLCASSSGTGRANYGYTFGSGTRLTVV.

Written as DNA, the CDR3 is TGTGCCAGCAGGGGATCCCCCCCCCCAGTCGGGGAGCTGTTTTTT. Protein sequence: CASRGSPPPVGELFF. This chain joins TRBV11-2 and TRBJ2-2; unclear D gene. V lost 6 bases and J lost 7, with 18 bases in between. This CDR3 contains 15 residues. Germline-derived CDR1 and CDR2 are SGHAT and FQNNGV.

This clonotype has just a few counts. V is TRBV29-1 and J is TRBJ2-7; 8 bases line up with TRBD2. V gave up 4 bases and J gave up 4 bases; unmatched junction bases: 6. The germline gives CDR1 SQVTM, CDR2 ANQGSEA. This CDR3 contains 13 residues. CDR3 in DNA: TGCAGCGTTGTCGGGACTAGTTCGTACGAGCAGTACTTC. As protein: CSVVGTSSYEQYF.